This TCR beta chain was profiled in a study of cytomegalovirus exposure and HLA in healthy donors. The CDR3 is 16 residues long. Trimming at V came to 8 bases and at J to 4 bases, leaving 11 bases not matched to a gene. Germline lookup yields CDR1 ENHRY and CDR2 SYGVKD. Assay: immunoSEQ multiplex PCR; the TCRdb copy retains only in-frame clones and omits some. Of tens of thousands of clones in the sample, 85% to 95% were seen once. An approximately 120-subject validation cohort, separate from the roughly 680-subject first cohort, supplied the donors. Overall study results and limits: There were a few CMV-associated chains whose specificity for CMV antigens was confirmed in vitro. Most TCR sequences were seen very rarely across donors, but some public TCRs occurred in many. First-cohort TCR clusters tended to co-occur in the 90 to 150 validation repertoires, a later analysis found.

Comment on this clone: The target antigen is unknown.

The sequencing input was PBMCs. The V gene is TRBV10-3, the J gene TRBJ2-6; the match to TRBD1 covers 7 bases. The TCR was taken from a woman between 18 and 29 years old in good health and CMV-seropositive. The CDR3: CAISQSQGTGANVLTF. CDR3 bases: TGTGCCATCTCCCAGTCACAGGGGACGGGGGCCAACGTCCTGACTTTC.